These 21 T cell receptor beta chains share one sample of origin, sequenced in a study of Ad26.COV2.S vaccination and SARS-CoV-2 variants (dated by TCRdb to the early 2020s). Libraries were constructed by the immunoSEQ multiplex PCR assay. In its TCRdb copy, this immuneACCESS table keeps in-frame sequences only and misses some clones. Where compared with another copy, unresolved V genes explain less than half of these, and the others have no known cause. This sample is represented by some 420,000 clones; more than 75% of them were singletons. 3.5% to 4% of the sample is taken by the ten largest. The sample's treatment or condition, from its label and the paper: roughly 20 received Ad26.COV2.S at low or high dose, single or two shots; about 5 received placebo; per-sample allocation not given. Repertoires of vaccine and placebo recipients were sequenced from samples taken on day 63 after the first injection.

The material sequenced was peripheral blood, taken in a trial of Ad26.COV2.S vaccine versus placebo. These receptors came from a person aged 18 to 59 who received the Ad26.COV2.S COVID-19 vaccine or a placebo.

V usage is TRBV6-5 and J usage is TRBJ1-2, with 11 bases that match TRBD1. The CDR3 sequence is 16 residues long. V gave up 0 bases and J gave up 0 bases; unmatched junction bases: 0. Germline V gene lookup returns CDR1 MNHEY and CDR2 SVGAGI. The CDR3 loop is CASSYSGQGANYGYTF. The CDR3 region has the DNA TGTGCCAGCAGTTACTCGGGACAGGGGGCTAACTATGGCTACACCTTC.

The V call is TRBV30, the J call TRBJ1-2, with no clear D. The CDR3 covers 13 residues. Trimming pared 2 bases from V and 4 bases from J, leaving 11 bases between. Germline values: CDR1 GTSNPN, CDR2 SVGIG (reference sequence). In DNA, the CDR3 is TGTGCCTGGAGTACGGGAGGTTCCTATGGCTACACCTTC. This codes for CAWSTGGSYGYTF. Filled out from reference TRBV30 and TRBJ1-2, the complete variable domain reads SQTIHQWPATLVQPVGSPLSLECTVEGTSNPNLYWYRQAAGRGLQLLFYSVGIGQISSEVPQNLSASRPQDRQFILSSKKLLLSDSGFYLCAWSTGGSYGYTFGSGTRLTVV.

The chain carries TRBV15 and TRBJ1-1; D ambiguous. Germline V CDR1 and CDR2: LNHNV, YYDKDF (reference sequence). Trimming shortened V by 0 bases and J by 4 bases, and 15 bases separated the two germline ends. The CDR3 has 16 amino acids. CDR3 region: CATSRDQGQPGTEAFF. The CDR3 coding sequence is TGTGCCACCAGCAGAGATCAAGGGCAGCCGGGCACTGAAGCTTTCTTT.

V gene TRBV7-2 combines with J gene TRBJ1-1; the match to TRBD1 covers 9 bases. Trimming cost V 3 bases and J 5 bases; bases outside gene matches: 7. There are 15 residues in the CDR3. Germline V CDR1 and CDR2: SGHTA, FQGNSA. The CDR3 is CASSLGQGIRTEAFF. The CDR3 nucleotides are TGTGCCAGCAGCTTGGGACAGGGAATTAGGACTGAAGCTTTCTTT.

As concerns this clone: A read error is the likely source, as a far larger clone sits one nucleotide away. Other nucleotide sequences from this sample produce the same CDR3. V is TRBV7-2 and J is TRBJ1-2; the D is unclear. The V and J ends lost 2 bases and 1 base respectively, with 2 bases between them. The CDR3 has 12 residues. Germline V gene lookup returns CDR1 SGHTA and CDR2 FQGNSA. The CDR3 DNA is TGTGCCAGCAGCTTATATAACTATGGCTACACCTTC. Translation gives CASSLYNYGYTF.

This chain connects TRBV27 to TRBJ2-2, with 10 bases identical to TRBD2. Trimming at V came to 3 bases and at J to 7 bases, leaving 8 bases not matched to a gene. CDR1 MNHEY and CDR2 SMNVEV come from the germline V gene (reference sequence). The CDR3 totals 16 residues. The CDR3 DNA sequence: TGTGCCAGCAGTTTCAGAGCGGGGGGGCCCGTCGGGGAGCTGTTTTTT. Translation: CASSFRAGGPVGELFF.

The chain couples TRBV5-6 to TRBJ1-2; D remains unclear. V lost 4 bases and J 4 bases, leaving 23 bases between the germline ends. The germline gives CDR1 SGHDT, CDR2 YYEEEE. There are 17 residues in the CDR3. CDR3 sequence (DNA): TGTGCCAGCAGCCCAGATTCCTCGTCGCAGGCGTTCTATGGCTACACCTTC. Its protein product is CASSPDSSSQAFYGYTF.

This chain uses TRBV28 with TRBJ1-2, with TRBD1 identical over 9 bases. J was trimmed by 4 bases and V by 5 bases; bases with no gene match: 5. The CDR3 covers 14 residues. Germline-derived CDR1 and CDR2 are MDHEN and SYDVKM. In nucleotides, the CDR3 is TGTGCCAGCAGTCTTACAGGGGGCAGCTATGGCTACACCTTC. This codes for CASSLTGGSYGYTF.

V is TRBV7-3 and J is TRBJ2-5, with 9 bases lining up with TRBD2. Trimming took 5 bases from V and 5 from J; bases not matched to a gene: 9. The length of the CDR3 is 15 residues. The germline gives CDR1 SGHTA, CDR2 FQGTGA. The CDR3 nucleotides are TGTGCCAGCAGCCTTAGCGGGGGCTCCATGGAGACCCAGTACTTC. The encoded protein is CASSLSGGSMETQYF.

CDR3 sequence: CASNHTAWGGEQYF. In nucleotides, the CDR3 is TGTGCCAGCAATCACACGGCGTGGGGGGGAGAGCAGTACTTC. This chain connects TRBV21-1 to TRBJ2-7; the listed D gene, TRBD2, was not tested against the DNA. TRBV21-1 is a pseudogene locus. CDR3 size: 14 residues.

This chain uses TRBV11-1 with TRBJ2-3; D not certain. This CDR3 has 15 amino acids. The V end was cut by 4 bases, the J end by 0 bases, with 11 bases between. The germline V gene has CDR1 SGHAT and CDR2 FQDESV (reference sequence). The CDR3 DNA is TGTGCCAGCAGCTCCAGGTGGTACAGCACAGATACGCAGTATTTT. Protein: CASSSRWYSTDTQYF. Complete variable domain (other parts from reference TRBV11-1 and TRBJ2-3): EAEVAQSPRYKITEKSQAVAFWCDPISGHATLYWYRQILGQGPELLVQFQDESVVDDSQLPKDRFSAERLKGVDSTLKIQPAELGDSAMYLCASSSRWYSTDTQYFGPGTRLTVL.

This clone was seen only once. This chain joins TRBV7-9 and TRBJ1-1; D is perhaps TRBD1 (5 bases). The length of the CDR3 is 14 residues. From germline, CDR1 is SEHNR and CDR2 FQNEAQ (reference sequence). Trimming left V 3 bases short and J 4 bases short, with 12 bases between. The CDR3 loop is CASSFQGPSTEAFF. In DNA, the CDR3 is TGTGCCAGCAGCTTCCAGGGACCGAGCACTGAAGCTTTCTTT.

This chain uses TRBV6-6 with TRBJ2-3, with D hard to call. Germline V CDR1 and CDR2: MNHNY, SVGAGI (reference sequence). Trimming took off 6 bases at V and 2 bases at J, with 9 bases between the two ends. This CDR3 contains 13 residues. The CDR3 nucleotides read TGTGCCAGCAGAATTGGATACACAGATACGCAGTATTTT. Protein: CASRIGYTDTQYF.

The rearrangement joins TRBV27 to TRBJ1-1; D is undetermined. The germline gives CDR1 MNHEY, CDR2 SMNVEV (reference sequence). This CDR3 is built from 16 residues. V gave up 2 bases and J gave up 0 bases, with 13 bases separating them. CDR3 sequence (DNA): TGTGCCAGCAGTTTAACTGGTACTCTAATGAACACTGAAGCTTTCTTT. This encodes CASSLTGTLMNTEAFF.

The rearrangement joins TRBV15 to TRBJ1-5; no firm D call. This CDR3 comprises 13 residues. V lost 8 bases, J lost 4 bases, and 12 bases lay in between. Germline CDR1 and CDR2: LNHNV and YYDKDF (reference sequence). As DNA, the CDR3 is TGTGCCACCCGTGCGCAGCCTAATCAGCCCCAGCATTTT. Translated: CATRAQPNQPQHF.

The chain has TRBV9 and TRBJ2-7, with TRBD1 identical over 8 bases. V shed 4 bases, J shed 2 bases, and the junction held 5 bases outside the gene matches. CDR1 and CDR2 from the germline V gene are SGDLS and YYNGEE. CDR3 length: 14 amino acids. The CDR3 loop reads CASSSGQGPYEQYF. The CDR3 nucleotides are TGTGCCAGCAGCTCCGGACAGGGACCCTACGAGCAGTACTTC.

This clone appeared a few times. The rearrangement uses TRBV2 and TRBJ2-7; D may be TRBD1 (8 bases). Trimming took 6 bases from V and 2 from J, leaving 20 bases between them. This CDR3 has 16 residues. Germline CDR1 is SNHLY and CDR2 is FYNNEI. The CDR3 DNA is TGTGCCAGCAGGGGGGGAGGGACAGGTGGGCCCTACGAGCAGTACTTC. Its translation is CASRGGGTGGPYEQYF.

V is TRBV9 and J is TRBJ2-1, with D hard to call. V was trimmed by 0 bases and J by 0 bases, leaving 7 bases between them. The CDR3 covers 15 residues. In germline, CDR1 is SGDLS, CDR2 YYNGEE. The CDR3 sequence is CASSVGGLSYNEQFF. The CDR3 DNA sequence: TGTGCCAGCAGCGTAGGTGGGCTCTCCTACAATGAGCAGTTCTTC.

This clone has a handful of counts. The CDR3 protein is CATSTYLELTTGELFF. The CDR3 DNA follows: TGTGCCACCAGCACGTACCTCGAACTTACCACCGGGGAGCTGTTTTTT. The V and J genes are TRBV15 and TRBJ2-2; D unclear. This CDR3 contains 16 residues. Trimming took off 4 bases at V and 4 bases at J, with 16 bases between the two ends. Per germline, CDR1 LNHNV and CDR2 YYDKDF (reference sequence).

J is TRBJ1-5 and V is TRBV28; tentative D call: TRBD1 (5 bases). The CDR3 runs to 16 residues. CDR1 is MDHEN, CDR2 SYDVKM, per germline. The V end was cut by 2 bases, the J end by 0 bases, with 11 bases between. Here the CDR3 reads CASSLGRQYSNQPQHF. CDR3 bases: TGTGCCAGCAGTTTAGGCCGACAGTATAGCAATCAGCCCCAGCATTTT.

The chain has TRBV10-3 and TRBJ2-5; 9 nucleotides line up with TRBD1. The CDR3 runs to 16 residues. V shed 5 bases, J shed 2 bases, and the junction held 9 bases outside the gene matches. The V gene's germline CDR1 is ENHRY and CDR2 SYGVKD. The CDR3 protein is CAISNSGTGRQETQYF. CDR3 bases: TGTGCCATCAGTAACTCCGGGACAGGGAGACAAGAGACCCAGTACTTC.